This entry lists 24 T cell receptor beta chains sequenced from one sample in a study of monozygotic twins with inflammatory bowel disease. TCRdb reprocessed the 5' RACE reads and stores each CDR3 protein as one record, lacking DNA. This repertoire includes approximately 340,000 distinct CDR3 sequences. Specimen: blood. The receptors stem from a human donor with ulcerative colitis or Crohn's disease, or a healthy co-twin of an affected twin (not recorded which).

V and J are TRBV19 and TRBJ2-1. Germline-derived CDR1 and CDR2 are LNHDA and SQIVND (reference sequence). CDR3 length: 14 residues. The CDR3: CASKRTTNHNEQFF. Combining the CDR3 with reference TRBV19 and TRBJ2-1 gives the whole variable domain DGGITQSPKYLFRKEGQNVTLSCEQNLNHDAMYWYRQDPGQGLRLIYYSQIVNDFQKGDIAEGYSVSREKKESFPLTVTSAQKNPTAFYLCASKRTTNHNEQFFGPGTRLTVL.

This sequence joins TRBV20-1 and TRBJ1-6; lacking DNA, the TRBD1 call made by TCRdb goes unchecked. CDR3 length equals 14 residues. Germline CDR1 reads DFQATT; CDR2 reads SNEGSKA (reference sequence). The CDR3 region is CSAPRTGKNSPLHF.

The chain carries TRBV5-1 and TRBJ2-2; TCRdb indicates TRBD1, and absent DNA this call remains unverified. The CDR3 covers 16 residues. CDR1 SGHRS and CDR2 YFSETQ come from the germline V gene. The CDR3 region is CASSWGTVTNTGELFF. Complete variable domain (other parts from reference TRBV5-1 and TRBJ2-2): KAGVTQTPRYLIKTRGQQVTLSCSPISGHRSVSWYQQTPGQGLQFLFEYFSETQRNKGNFPGRFSGRQFSNSRSEMNVSTLELGDSALYLCASSWGTVTNTGELFFGEGSRLTVL.

V usage is TRBV20-1 and J usage is TRBJ2-3; TCRdb reports TRBD1, a call that lacks DNA to check it against. The CDR3 sequence is 12 residues long. CDR1 DFQATT and CDR2 SNEGSKA come from the germline V gene (reference sequence). The CDR3 region is CSARGSQDTQYF.

The J gene is TRBJ1-3, the V gene TRBV6-1. CDR1 is MNHNS and CDR2 is SASEGT in the germline V gene. The CDR3 extends over 16 amino acids. Here the CDR3 reads CASSEEVTNSGNTIYF.

Here the CDR3 reads CASSWDGRDTGELFF. V and J are TRBV7-2 and TRBJ2-2; TCRdb designates TRBD2, a call that cannot be tested without DNA. The length of the CDR3 is 15 residues. The V gene's germline CDR1 is SGHTA and CDR2 FQGNSA.

The gene calls are TRBV7-8 and TRBJ2-1. The CDR3 spans 19 residues. The germline gives CDR1 SGHVS, CDR2 FQNEAQ. The CDR3 is CASSLGHDNGLSSDNEQFF.

The chain is built from TRBV20-1 and TRBJ2-4; TCRdb calls TRBD2, which cannot be checked without DNA. From germline, CDR1 is DFQATT and CDR2 SNEGSKA (reference sequence). The CDR3 runs to 20 residues. CDR3: CSAQPVSGGAGVLAKNIQYF.

This chain connects TRBV14 to TRBJ2-2; no DNA is available, so the TRBD1 call from TCRdb remains unchecked. This CDR3 is 14 amino acids long. Per germline, CDR1 SGHDN and CDR2 FVKESK. CDR3 region: CASSQAGKPGELFF.

The V call is TRBV28, the J call TRBJ2-7; TCRdb's D call of TRBD1 is untestable without DNA. The CDR3 is 16 residues long. The germline CDR1 and CDR2 sequences are MDHEN and SYDVKM. The CDR3 protein is CASSLSTGQGYYEQYF.

The CDR3 spells CASSKDRGSTDTQYF. The chain joins TRBV11-2 to TRBJ2-3; TCRdb reports TRBD1, a call that lacks DNA to check it against. Germline loops: CDR1 SGHAT, CDR2 FQNNGV. The CDR3 is made up of 15 amino acids.

The J gene is TRBJ2-7, the V gene TRBV10-3; lacking DNA, the TRBD1 call made by TCRdb goes unchecked. The CDR3 is made up of 13 amino acids. Looked up from germline, CDR1 is ENHRY and CDR2 is SYGVKD. This chain's CDR3 is CAIRGDSSYEQYF.

This rearrangement joins TRBV3-1 to TRBJ2-1; there is no DNA to check the TCRdb D call of TRBD2. Germline values: CDR1 LGHDT, CDR2 YNNKEL (reference sequence). The CDR3 is 16 amino acids. CDR3 sequence reads: CASSQEARGAYNEQFF.

V is TRBV4-2 and J is TRBJ1-1; with no DNA, the TCRdb D assignment of TRBD1 cannot be verified. Germline V gives CDR1 LGHNA, CDR2 YNFKEQ. The CDR3 consists of 18 residues. CDR3 region: CASSHDVPGQGKGTEAFF.

The J gene is TRBJ2-1, the V gene TRBV7-2. The CDR3 runs to 11 residues. The V gene's germline CDR1 is SGHTA and CDR2 FQGNSA. The CDR3 region is CASSSQNEQFF.

J is TRBJ2-2 and V is TRBV12-3 or TRBV12-4; the D call of TRBD1 rests on TCRdb alone, since no DNA is present to check it. The CDR3 sequence is 13 residues long. The CDR3 spells CASRTDSYRELFF.

The CDR3 region is CASSLWSGEGYTF. The genes are TRBV28 and TRBJ1-2. CDR1 MDHEN and CDR2 SYDVKM come from the germline V gene. There are 13 residues in the CDR3.

This chain uses TRBV29-1 with TRBJ2-3; lacking DNA, the TRBD2 call made by TCRdb goes unchecked. The CDR3 runs 15 residues. Per the germline V gene, CDR1 is SQVTM and CDR2 is ANQGSEA. The CDR3 here is CSVLGLAGYTDTQYF.

V usage is TRBV4-1 and J usage is TRBJ2-3; TCRdb's D gene call, TRBD2, goes unchecked for lack of DNA. Germline CDR1 MGHRA, CDR2 YSYEKL. The CDR3 runs 15 residues. CDR3 residues: CASSQDGGRFNTQYF.

V and J are TRBV2 and TRBJ2-3; lacking DNA, the TRBD1 call made by TCRdb goes unchecked. This CDR3 has 16 residues. The V gene's germline CDR1 is SNHLY and CDR2 FYNNEI. CDR3: CASSDLDRVGSDTQYF.

V is TRBV7-6 and J is TRBJ2-7. The germline V gene has CDR1 SGHVS and CDR2 FNYEAQ. This CDR3 contains 14 residues. The CDR3 sequence: CASSLVDPTYEQYF.

V usage is TRBV20-1 and J usage is TRBJ2-6. Germline CDR1 and CDR2: DFQATT and SNEGSKA (reference sequence). CDR3 length: 15 residues. CDR3 loop: CSASTINSGANVLTF.

The chain recombines TRBV27 with TRBJ2-3; lacking DNA, the TRBD1 call made by TCRdb goes unchecked. Germline CDR1 and CDR2: MNHEY and SMNVEV (reference sequence). The CDR3 sequence is 14 residues long. CDR3 region: CASNFWGWTDTQYF.

This chain joins TRBV19 and TRBJ2-7; the TRBD2 assignment by TCRdb is unverifiable without DNA. Germline-derived CDR1 and CDR2 are LNHDA and SQIVND (reference sequence). The length of the CDR3 is 16 residues. This CDR3 reads CASSMHATSGTYEQYF.